The 28 T cell receptor beta chains below come from one sample, sequenced in a study of blood T cell repertoires in COVID-19. The method was immunoSEQ multiplex PCR; TCRdb's version includes in-frame clones alone and lacks a portion of them. The sample shows 35,000 to 45,000 clones, over 75% of them seen only once. Specimen: peripheral blood. The receptors here all came from a human donor in a cohort sampled during active COVID-19.

The gene calls are TRBV24-1 and TRBJ2-1; TRBD1 aligns across 9 bases. CDR3 length: 15 amino acids. Germline CDR1 reads KGHDR; CDR2 reads SFDVKD. After removal of 2 bases from V and 7 bases from J, the junction contained 5 bases not matched to a gene. The CDR3 region is CATSDSGTGSNEQFF. The CDR3 region has the DNA TGTGCCACCAGTGATTCCGGGACAGGGTCAAATGAGCAGTTCTTC.

The table lists this clone with many counts. The chain combines TRBV2 with TRBJ1-5; 7 positions match TRBD1. V gave up 6 bases and J gave up 3 bases; unmatched junction bases: 8. This CDR3 has 15 residues. The germline V gene has CDR1 SNHLY and CDR2 FYNNEI. This CDR3 is CASRGQNGFNQPQHF. CDR3 DNA sequence: TGTGCCAGCAGGGGACAGAACGGTTTCAATCAGCCCCAGCATTTT.

The CDR3: CASRTPREGSYEQYF. The CDR3, as DNA: TGCGCCAGCAGGACCCCAAGGGAGGGTTCCTACGAGCAGTACTTC. The chain links TRBV10-2 to TRBJ2-7, with 7 nucleotides matching TRBD2. Unmatched junction bases numbered 9, after V lost 6 bases and J lost 1 base. The CDR3 spans 15 residues. CDR1 and CDR2 (germline): WSHSY, SAAADI.

The chain links TRBV7-2 to TRBJ2-1, with a weak D call TRBD2 (6 bases). The germline CDR1 and CDR2 sequences are SGHTA and FQGNSA. CDR3 length equals 13 residues. Trimming took off 2 bases at V and 6 bases at J, with 8 bases between the two ends. Here the CDR3 reads CASSLIGGNEQFF. The DNA for the CDR3 is TGTGCCAGCAGCTTAATCGGGGGCAATGAGCAGTTCTTC. The complete variable domain, with remaining parts taken from reference TRBV7-2 and TRBJ2-1, reads GAGVSQSPSNKVTEKGKDVELRCDPISGHTALYWYRQSLGQGLEFLIYFQGNSAPDKSGLPSDRFSAERTGGSVSTLTIQRTQQEDSAVYLCASSLIGGNEQFFGPGTRLTVL.

The J gene is TRBJ1-3, the V gene TRBV6-5; 7 nucleotides line up with TRBD1. From germline, CDR1 is MNHEY and CDR2 SVGAGI. The V gene end was trimmed by 5 bases and the J gene end by 2 bases; junction bases not matched to a gene: 3. The CDR3 spans 14 residues. CDR3 bases: TGTGCCAGCAGTAAGACAGGGACTGGAAACACCATATATTTT. Its translation: CASSKTGTGNTIYF.

The rearrangement links TRBV28 to TRBJ1-6; 9 bases line up with TRBD1. The CDR3 is 16 amino acids. V gave up 6 bases and J gave up 5 bases; unmatched junction bases: 8. Germline V CDR1 and CDR2: MDHEN, SYDVKM. In DNA, the CDR3 is TGTGCCAGCAGGCAACAGGGGGCAAAAAATAATTCACCCCTCCACTTT. This codes for CASRQQGAKNNSPLHF.

This chain uses TRBV24-1 with TRBJ2-5; 10 nucleotides line up with TRBD1. Germline trimming cut 3 bases from V and 6 bases from J; bases unmatched to any gene: 15. From germline, CDR1 is KGHDR and CDR2 SFDVKD. The CDR3 is 18 residues long. As DNA, the CDR3 is TGTGCCACCAGTGATGGGGGGACAGGGGCCCCGGGGAGACAGACCCAGTACTTC. This translates into CATSDGGTGAPGRQTQYF.

The gene calls are TRBV7-8 and TRBJ2-7; 7 bases align to TRBD1. Per germline, CDR1 SGHVS and CDR2 FQNEAQ. The CDR3 is 15 residues long. Germline trimming cut 3 bases from V and 5 bases from J; bases unmatched to any gene: 10. The CDR3 region has the DNA TGTGCCAGCAGCTTTGGTAACAGGGGCATCGACGAGCAGTACTTC. Amino acid sequence: CASSFGNRGIDEQYF.

This clone was picked up a small number of times. The chain has TRBV14 and TRBJ2-7; tentative D call: TRBD1 (6 bases). CDR3 length: 15 residues. The germline gives CDR1 SGHDN, CDR2 FVKESK. V shed 4 bases and J shed 2 bases, with 15 bases lying between them. CDR3 residues: CASSLTGQPTYEQYF. DNA of the CDR3: TGTGCCAGCAGCCTTACGGGACAACCCACCTACGAGCAGTACTTC.

This rearrangement joins TRBV2 to TRBJ2-5, with TRBD1 as a possible D gene (6 bases). The CDR3 has 14 residues. Germline CDR1 reads SNHLY; CDR2 reads FYNNEI. The V end was cut by 0 bases, the J end by 5 bases, with 10 bases between. CDR3 coding DNA: TGTGCCAGCAGTGAAGCGCTTAGGGGGGAGACCCAGTACTTC. It translates to CASSEALRGETQYF.

To note about this clone: The junction differs from germline at one of its ends, possibly a read error. The chain recombines TRBV5-1 with TRBJ2-6, with TRBD2 identical over 9 bases. In germline, CDR1 is SGHRS, CDR2 YFSETQ. CDR3 size: 18 residues. The CDR3 sequence: CARSPAGGAGTGANVLTF. The CDR3 coding sequence is TGCGCCCGCAGCCCGGCGGGGGGGGCAGGGACTGGGGCCAACGTCCTGACTTTC. Combining the CDR3 with reference TRBV5-1 and TRBJ2-6 gives the whole variable domain KAGVTQTPRYLIKTRGQQVTLSCSPISGHRSVSWYQQTPGQGLQFLFEYFSETQRNKGNFPGRFSGRQFSNSRSEMNVSTLELGDSALYLCARSPAGGAGTGANVLTFGAGSRLTVL.

The V call is TRBV6-2 or TRBV6-3, the J call TRBJ2-7; 7 nucleotides match TRBD2. Unmatched junction bases numbered 5, after V lost 4 bases and J lost 2 bases. The germline V gene has CDR1 MNHEY and CDR2 SVGEGT. This CDR3 comprises 14 residues. The CDR3 spells CASSFQRETYEQYF. CDR3 coding DNA: TGTGCCAGCAGTTTCCAGCGGGAAACCTACGAGCAGTACTTC.

This clone was detected once. The gene calls are TRBV21-1 and TRBJ1-5; the table's D call of TRBD1 was not tested on the DNA. TRBV21-1 represents a pseudogene. This CDR3 has 21 residues. The CDR3 DNA reads as TGTGCCAGCAGCAAATGGCTCCGGCGGGCCAGGGGAACAAATAGCAATCAGCCCCAGCATTTT. It codes for CASSKWLRRARGTNSNQPQHF.

The V call is TRBV5-5, the J call TRBJ1-1; D not certain. Germline V gene lookup returns CDR1 SGHKS and CDR2 YYEKEE (reference sequence). The CDR3 length is 15 residues. Deletions cut 4 bases from V and 0 bases from J, with 13 bases between. The CDR3 loop is CASSPLPPVNTEAFF. In nucleotides, the CDR3 is TGTGCCAGCAGCCCCTTACCCCCAGTGAACACTGAAGCTTTCTTT.

The V and J genes are TRBV13 and TRBJ2-3; TRBD2 agrees at 7 bases. The length of the CDR3 is 17 residues. The germline gives CDR1 PRHDT, CDR2 FYEKMQ (reference sequence). J lost 3 bases, V lost 1 base, and 10 bases had no gene match. CDR3 amino acids: CASSLESRGSRTDTQYF. CDR3 DNA: TGTGCCAGCAGCTTAGAATCGCGCGGGAGTAGGACAGATACGCAGTATTTT.

The J gene is TRBJ1-2, the V gene TRBV4-3, with 8 nucleotides matching TRBD1. Germline V gene sequence: CDR1 LGHNA, CDR2 YSLEER. CDR3 length equals 14 residues. With 0 bases clipped from V and 5 bases from J, the junction kept 2 bases outside the gene matches. As DNA, the CDR3 is TGCGCCAGCAGCCAAGAAGACAGGGGTTATGGCTACACCTTC. Translated: CASSQEDRGYGYTF.

This chain uses TRBV30 with TRBJ2-5; D is perhaps TRBD1 (6 bases). V shed 1 base and J shed 1 base, with 10 bases lying between them. Per germline, CDR1 GTSNPN and CDR2 SVGIG (reference sequence). The CDR3 consists of 14 residues. The CDR3 sequence is CAWSAQGFQETQYF. The CDR3 nucleotides are TGTGCCTGGAGTGCACAGGGATTCCAAGAGACCCAGTACTTC.

V usage is TRBV21-1 and J usage is TRBJ2-1; no check of the table's D call, TRBD2, against the DNA was made. TRBV21-1 is a pseudogene locus. CDR3 length: 11 residues. The CDR3 DNA sequence: TGTGCCGGGAGGGGGGGAAATGAGCAGTTCTTC. It yields the protein CAGRGGNEQFF.

V and J are TRBV5-5 and TRBJ2-1, with 9 bases lining up with TRBD2. This CDR3 comprises 17 residues. V was clipped by 2 bases and J by 0 bases; unmatched bases: 6. Germline CDR1 and CDR2: SGHKS and YYEKEE (reference sequence). CDR3 nucleotide sequence: TGTGCCAGCAGCTTTGCTAGCGGGATCCCCTCCTACAATGAGCAGTTCTTC. Translating gives CASSFASGIPSYNEQFF.

The V call is TRBV13, the J call TRBJ2-5; no reliable D call. This CDR3 contains 12 residues. Germline V CDR1 and CDR2: PRHDT, FYEKMQ (reference sequence). V was clipped by 2 bases and J by 7 bases, with 8 bases between them. CDR3 amino acids: CASSLTPGTQYF. In DNA, the CDR3 is TGTGCCAGCAGCTTAACCCCGGGGACCCAGTACTTC.

The chain carries TRBV6-1 and TRBJ2-1; TRBD2 matches 7 bases. The germline V gene encodes CDR1 MNHNS and CDR2 SASEGT. V shed 2 bases, J shed 9 bases, and the junction held 10 bases outside the gene matches. The CDR3 contains 15 residues. The chain's CDR3 is CASSESSGHKGEQFF. The CDR3 region has the DNA TGTGCCAGCAGTGAATCTAGCGGCCACAAAGGTGAGCAGTTCTTC.

The CDR3 here is CASSLAAGGPWGNIQYF. The CDR3 DNA reads as TGTGCCAGCAGCTTGGCAGCGGGAGGGCCTTGGGGAAACATTCAGTACTTC. V gene TRBV5-8 combines with J gene TRBJ2-4; TRBD2 aligns across 10 bases. Germline assignment: CDR1 SGHTS and CDR2 YDEGEE. The junction had 9 bases not matched to a gene; V was cut back by 0 bases and J by 6 bases. This CDR3 is 17 amino acids long.

This chain joins TRBV28 and TRBJ1-1; no firm D call. The germline gives CDR1 MDHEN, CDR2 SYDVKM. V was shortened by 8 bases and J by 1 base, with 11 bases between the two germline ends. CDR3 length: 13 residues. CDR3 sequence reads: CASGSSGNTEAFF. CDR3 coding DNA: TGTGCCAGCGGTAGTAGTGGGAACACTGAAGCTTTCTTT.

V is TRBV5-4 and J is TRBJ1-1; 8 bases align to TRBD1. CDR1 is SGHNT, CDR2 YYREEE, per germline (reference sequence). The CDR3 consists of 15 residues. J lost 3 bases, V lost 0 bases, and 4 bases had no gene match. The CDR3 DNA is TGTGCCAGCAGCTTGGTCGGACAGGGTGACACTGAAGCTTTCTTT. Translating it yields CASSLVGQGDTEAFF.

This clone was observed a handful of times. CDR3 coding DNA: TGTGCCACCAGTGGGGAAGGGACAGAGAAAGCTTTCTTT. This codes for CATSGEGTEKAFF. The chain employs TRBV24-1 and TRBJ1-1; 7 bases align to TRBD1. The CDR3 is 13 amino acids. The V segment lost 5 bases and the J segment 9 bases; nucleotides outside the gene matches: 8. Germline values: CDR1 KGHDR, CDR2 SFDVKD.

This clone was detected only once. This chain uses TRBV6-5 with TRBJ1-3, with D uncertain. Trimming shortened V by 8 bases and J by 8 bases, and 13 bases separated the two germline ends. Looked up from germline, CDR1 is MNHEY and CDR2 is SVGAGI. The CDR3 spans 12 residues. The CDR3 DNA reads as TGTGCCAGCGGTACCCTACGGGACACCATATATTTT. Protein product: CASGTLRDTIYF.

J is TRBJ1-1 and V is TRBV29-1; D remains unclear. With 4 bases removed from V and 5 bases from J, the gap between germline ends came to 8 bases. This CDR3 has 11 amino acids. Germline CDR1 SQVTM, CDR2 ANQGSEA. The CDR3 loop is CSVARETEAFF. The CDR3 DNA is TGCAGCGTTGCGCGTGAGACTGAAGCTTTCTTT. Drawing the rest from reference TRBV29-1 and TRBJ1-1, the complete variable domain is SAVISQKPSRDICQRGTSLTIQCQVDSQVTMMFWYRQQPGQSLTLIATANQGSEATYESGFVIDKFPISRPNLTFSTLTVSNMSPEDSSIYLCSVARETEAFFGQGTRLTVV.

CDR3 DNA sequence: TGTGCCAGCAGCCCGACAGGGTCTGGAAACACCATATATTTT. It is translated as CASSPTGSGNTIYF. V and J are TRBV6-5 and TRBJ1-3; 7 bases match TRBD1. The trim removed 6 bases at V and 1 base at J, leaving 3 bases unmatched. The CDR3 is made up of 14 amino acids. CDR1 MNHEY and CDR2 SVGAGI come from the germline V gene.